This TCR beta chain was identified in a study of cytotoxic CD8 clonotypes in ibrutinib-treated CLL (dated by TCRdb to the early 2020s). Looking at the study overall: The cohort had about a dozen relapsed/refractory and around 14 treatment-naive patients; under 18 were IGHV unmutated. Patients were still on ibrutinib when every remission and progressive disease sample was collected. Cryopreserved peripheral blood mononuclear cells were obtained prior to treatment, at the time of response, and at either disease progression or sustained remission. Samples averaged roughly 260,000 productive templates and 94,082 productive rearrangements. Of the 85 to 95 participants in the trial, 25 to 30 had longitudinal samples available. Response samples were obtained after a median of roughly 13 months of treatment, with a range of roughly 6 to 36 months. Responses were partial in roughly 25 patients and complete in 2; after median around 72 months follow-up, roughly 15 stayed in remission and 12 progressed. Beyond this particular receptor, the publication reports: Baseline clonality exceeded that of age-matched healthy donors and correlated strongly with circulating CD8+ T-cell counts. Public clonotypes were found to be uncommon and were observed to contract or remain stable during treatment; the increase in clonality was shown to reflect expansion of private clonotypes at ibrutinib response. Clonality increased at ibrutinib response, stayed stable in sustained remission, and fell back toward baseline at progression. Lymph node repertoires were not examined, and the timing of sampling was not matched between patients in sustained remission and those whose disease progressed.

The time point label, read with the paper, signifies: progressive disease on ibrutinib. For TCR beta library preparation, roughly 2.1 micrograms of genomic DNA was extracted from cryopreserved PBMCs. Longitudinal blood samples from CLL patients on ibrutinib monotherapy were analyzed using high-throughput TCR beta sequencing. The patients took part in an open-label, single-center phase 2 trial of ibrutinib monotherapy. Each clonotype received, on average, about 9.7x coverage in deep resolution sequencing performed on a MiSeq, where the target depth lay between 1 in 1 million and 1 in 200,000 T cells. The immunoSEQ hsTCRB Kit was used to generate TCR beta libraries. Per the source publication's procedure: ImmunoSEQ Data Assistant and ImmunoSEQ Analyzer were used for data analysis, and V, D and J genes were assigned according to IMGT definitions. Clonality, with values ranging from 0 to 1, was calculated as one minus the normalized Shannon entropy of productive rearrangement frequencies. Only overrepresented clonotypes making up at least 0.05% of each patient's repertoire were included in the public clonotype analysis. Repertoires from approximately 12 age-matched healthy donors in immuneACCESS were used as clonality controls. What TCRdb holds here is the immuneACCESS table cut down to in-frame rearrangements. Part of the clones is not present; checked against another copy, under half of the missing clones reflect an unresolved V gene, and the others are unexplained. That table supplies the V and J calls and clone size; D and trimming were determined from the DNA. For this sample the table gives tens of thousands of clones, of which over 75% were detected only once. The ten biggest clones cover around 7.7% of the sample.

From the cysteine through the phenylalanine, the CDR3 covers 16 amino acids. The retained sequence is limited to the CDR3, 48 bases, with the frame set at the first base. V lost 0 bases and J lost 5 bases, and the count of bases not matched to a germline gene is 9. CDR1 and CDR2, looked up from the germline V gene, are SGHRS and YFSETQ. As for this clone: No cognate antigen has been identified for it. No much larger clone exists at a distance of one base, and base qualities are not known.

The specimen comprised PBMCs, sampled at disease progression, from a patient treated with ibrutinib. The sequence joins TRBV5-1 to TRBJ1-1; 8 middle bases align to TRBD1. The clonotype originates from a human donor with chronic lymphocytic leukemia. The nucleotide sequence is given as TGCGCCAGCAGCTTGGGGGACAGGCCTAGGGCGACTGAAGCTTTCTTT. This gives the protein CASSLGDRPRATEAFF.